Listed here are 18 T cell receptor beta chains from one sample, sequenced in a study of cytotoxic CD8 clonotypes in ibrutinib-treated CLL. Only in-frame clones appear in the TCRdb table, and some are missing; sequencing was by immunoSEQ multiplex PCR. The sample lists 20,000 to 25,000 clones; 75% were seen once. The sample here was PBMCs, taken before ibrutinib treatment. The receptor set was obtained from a human donor with chronic lymphocytic leukemia.

The chain uses TRBV5-6 and TRBJ2-5; 8 bases map to TRBD1. Germline V gives CDR1 SGHDT, CDR2 YYEEEE. The ends lost 2 bases at V and 5 bases at J; junction bases unmatched: 5. CDR3 length equals 14 residues. The CDR3 here is CASSLGQGRETQYF. DNA of the CDR3: TGTGCCAGCAGCTTAGGACAGGGACGGGAGACCCAGTACTTC.

The chain recombines TRBV7-5 with TRBJ2-7; the DNA was not used to check the table's D call, TRBD1. TRBV7-5 is a pseudogene locus. This CDR3 region has 19 residues. CDR3 amino acids: CVRSQDCLGEGKRAYEQYF. Here the CDR3 DNA reads TGTGTCAGAAGCCAAGACTGTCTAGGGGAAGGGAAAAGGGCGTACGAGCAGTACTTC.

The chain employs TRBV5-6 and TRBJ2-2, with D unresolved. V dropped 3 bases and J dropped 5 bases, with 8 bases sitting between them. Germline CDR1 and CDR2: SGHDT and YYEEEE. CDR3 size: 13 residues. The CDR3 here is CASSWAYTGELFF. Here the CDR3 DNA reads TGTGCCAGCAGCTGGGCCTATACCGGGGAGCTGTTTTTT.

V is TRBV27 and J is TRBJ2-7; 7 nucleotides agree with TRBD2. Germline assignment: CDR1 MNHEY and CDR2 SMNVEV (reference sequence). The CDR3 runs to 14 residues. Trimming cost V 6 bases and J 0 bases; bases outside gene matches: 5. CDR3 DNA: TGTGCCAGCAGACGACGGGGGGTCTCCTACGAGCAGTACTTC. It specifies CASRRRGVSYEQYF.

The chain uses TRBV6-1 and TRBJ1-2; TRBD1 agrees at 9 bases. With V trimmed by 9 bases and J by 6 bases, 5 bases remained unmatched. Germline-derived CDR1 and CDR2 are MNHNS and SASEGT. The CDR3 sequence is 12 residues long. The CDR3 here is CASGDRVNGYTF. CDR3 nucleotide sequence: TGTGCCAGTGGGGACAGGGTGAATGGCTACACCTTC.

This clone appeared a few times. The genes are TRBV29-1 and TRBJ1-1; D is unresolved. The CDR3 loop spans 13 amino acids. V lost 2 bases, J lost 7 bases, and 14 bases lay in between. The germline gives CDR1 SQVTM, CDR2 ANQGSEA. CDR3 DNA: TGCAGCGTTGAAACCCGCTTAAGCCTTGAAGCTTTCTTT. Translating gives CSVETRLSLEAFF.

The chain uses TRBV28 and TRBJ1-5, with 8 bases matching TRBD1. The CDR3 length is 16 residues. The J segment lost 1 base and the V segment lost 5 bases, leaving 7 bases of the junction unmatched. Germline V CDR1 and CDR2: MDHEN, SYDVKM. Here the CDR3 reads CASSPLGQGSNQPQHF. Here the CDR3 DNA reads TGTGCCAGCAGTCCCCTAGGACAGGGAAGCAATCAGCCCCAGCATTTT.

The chain recombines TRBV7-2 with TRBJ1-1, with a tentative D call TRBD1 (5 bases). CDR1 and CDR2 from the germline V gene are SGHTA and FQGNSA. Trimming removed 6 bases from V and 0 bases from J, with 11 bases in between. The CDR3 runs 14 residues. The CDR3 reads CASRTGTLNTEAFF. The CDR3 DNA reads as TGTGCCAGCAGAACCGGGACCCTGAACACTGAAGCTTTCTTT.

The CDR3 DNA is TGTGCCAGCAGCCCCATCCGGGACGTCTACTCCTACGAGCAGTACTTC. Its protein is CASSPIRDVYSYEQYF. The J gene is TRBJ2-7, the V gene TRBV9; D tentatively fits TRBD1 or TRBD2 (5 bases each). Per germline, CDR1 SGDLS and CDR2 YYNGEE. Trimming took 4 bases from V and 0 from J, leaving 17 bases between them. The CDR3 covers 16 residues.

Only a few counts were recorded for this clone. The chain combines TRBV5-1 with TRBJ1-6; TRBD1 matches 11 bases. The length of the CDR3 is 17 residues. V shed 4 bases, J shed 1 base, and the junction held 4 bases outside the gene matches. Germline V CDR1 and CDR2: SGHRS, YFSETQ. The CDR3 DNA reads as TGCGCCAGCAGCCGAGGACAGGGGGCTTCCTATAATTCACCCCTCCACTTT. Its protein product is CASSRGQGASYNSPLHF.

The CDR3 region has the DNA TGTGCCAGCAGTCACGGGACAGGGGCGCCGAACACTGAAGCTTTCTTT. Translation: CASSHGTGAPNTEAFF. The rearrangement joins TRBV28 to TRBJ1-1; TRBD1 aligns across 10 bases. From germline, CDR1 is MDHEN and CDR2 SYDVKM. J was trimmed by 1 base and V by 5 bases; bases with no gene match: 7. The CDR3 length is 16 residues. The full variable domain, completed using reference TRBV28 and TRBJ1-1, is DVKVTQSSRYLVKRTGEKVFLECVQDMDHENMFWYRQDPGLGLRLIYFSYDVKMKEKGDIPEGYSVSREKKERFSLILESASTNQTSMYLCASSHGTGAPNTEAFFGQGTRLTVV.

V is TRBV5-1 and J is TRBJ1-1, with a possible D match to TRBD1 (6 bases). The CDR3 has 15 amino acids. The germline CDR1 and CDR2 sequences are SGHRS and YFSETQ. V lost 5 bases, J lost 1 base, and 15 bases lay in between. The CDR3 loop is CASRRIETGNTEAFF. CDR3 nucleotide sequence: TGCGCCAGCAGACGAATAGAGACAGGGAACACTGAAGCTTTCTTT.

This clone was recorded once. J is TRBJ2-1 and V is TRBV6-1, with 8 bases lining up with TRBD2. CDR3 length: 14 residues. Germline CDR1 reads MNHNS; CDR2 reads SASEGT. Unmatched junction bases numbered 9, after V lost 8 bases and J lost 6 bases. Here the CDR3 DNA reads TGTGCCAGCCTCCGGACTAGCAGCGGCAATGAGCAGTTCTTC. Amino acids: CASLRTSSGNEQFF.

This clone occurred once. The V gene is TRBV9, the J gene TRBJ1-1; tentative D call: TRBD1 (6 bases). Germline-derived CDR1 and CDR2 are SGDLS and YYNGEE. The CDR3 runs to 14 residues. The germline V and J ends were trimmed by 5 bases and 5 bases, with 16 bases remaining between them. Here the CDR3 DNA reads TGTGCCAGCAGTTCTATTACAGGGAGGACTGAAGCTTTCTTT. Encoded protein: CASSSITGRTEAFF.

The V call is TRBV19, the J call TRBJ2-5, with D perhaps matching TRBD2 (6 bases). Germline CDR1 reads LNHDA; CDR2 reads SQIVND (reference sequence). Trimming took off 6 bases at V and 7 bases at J, with 12 bases between the two ends. This CDR3 contains 12 residues. Written as DNA, the CDR3 is TGTGCCAGTAGCCAGAATAGCGGGACCCAGTACTTC. Amino acid sequence: CASSQNSGTQYF.

This clone was detected only once. This chain joins TRBV6-4 and TRBJ2-1; 12 bases agree with TRBD2. J lost 9 bases, V lost 6 bases, and 3 bases had no gene match. The CDR3 consists of 13 residues. Germline-derived CDR1 and CDR2 are MRHNA and SNTAGT. CDR3 sequence reads: CASSQLAGGEQFF. The CDR3 DNA reads as TGTGCCAGCAGCCAACTAGCGGGAGGTGAGCAGTTCTTC.

The chain carries TRBV5-1 and TRBJ2-6; D not certain. Trimming took off 6 bases at V and 2 bases at J, with 9 bases between the two ends. CDR1 SGHRS and CDR2 YFSETQ come from the germline V gene. The CDR3 length is 14 residues. CDR3 loop: CASTPIAGANVLTF. The CDR3 nucleotides are TGCGCCAGCACACCCATAGCTGGGGCCAACGTCCTGACTTTC.

The V and J genes are TRBV5-1 and TRBJ2-5; D assignment may be TRBD1 or TRBD2 (5 bases each). Trimming stripped 4 bases from V and 10 bases from J, with 14 bases between. This CDR3 comprises 12 residues. The germline V gene has CDR1 SGHRS and CDR2 YFSETQ. The CDR3 nucleotides are TGCGCCAGCAGCCCCCCGGGGCCTTACCAGTACTTC. This gives the protein CASSPPGPYQYF.